This is a list of T cell receptor beta chains from one sample in a study of naive and memory T cell subsets. TCRdb called the UMI-ligation and nested PCR reads again in MiXCR, with one record for every CDR3 protein. The sample yields 20,000 to 25,000 distinct CDR3 sequences, around 9% seen once. The specimen was central memory CD8+ T cells from blood. The origin of the receptors is a human donor in good health. The CDR3 runs from the conserved cysteine through the conserved F or W. A D gene is named only where the DNA matches it firmly. Size is omitted from some rows. Given values are once, few, many or a class for expanded clones.

D gene	J gene	V gene	clone size	CDR3 protein	CDR3 DNA
TRBD2	TRBJ2-2	TRBV5-1	many	CASSLDLAGGGGELFF	TGCGCCAGCAGCTTGGACCTAGCGGGAGGAGGAGGGGAGCTGTTTTTT
NA	TRBJ2-7	TRBV28	NA	CASSLTYEQYF	TGTGCCAGCAGCCTAACTTACGAGCAGTACTTC
TRBD1	TRBJ2-7	TRBV19	few	CASSVNRGFDEQYF	TGTGCCAGTAGCGTGAACAGGGGTTTCGACGAGCAGTACTTC
NA	TRBJ1-1	TRBV7-8	many	CASSLGVLNTEAFF	TGTGCCAGCAGCTTAGGTGTGCTGAACACTGAAGCTTTCTTT
NA	TRBJ2-2	TRBV6-2/TRBV6-3	many	CASSYKVAGELFF	TGTGCCAGCAGTTACAAGGTAGCCGGGGAGCTGTTTTTT
TRBD2	TRBJ2-3	TRBV14	few	CASSQDLLTGLVAGDTQYF	TGTGCCAGCAGCCAAGATCTATTGACCGGACTAGTAGCTGGGGATACGCAGTATTTT
NA	TRBJ2-7	TRBV18	few	CASSKPDSPNYEQYF	TGTGCCAGCTCAAAGCCCGACAGTCCCAACTACGAGCAGTACTTC
TRBD1	TRBJ1-2	TRBV9	many	CASSGTGTGSLGYTF	TGTGCCAGCAGCGGAACCGGGACAGGGTCTCTCGGCTACACCTTC
NA	TRBJ2-1	TRBV16	many	CASSQRGASNEQFF	TGTGCCAGCAGCCAACGAGGGGCCTCCAATGAGCAGTTCTTC
NA	TRBJ1-5	TRBV24-1	many	CATSDGKNQPQHF	TGTGCCACCAGTGATGGTAAGAATCAGCCCCAGCATTTT
TRBD2	TRBJ2-1	TRBV29-1	many	CSVDPGGRNEQFF	TGCAGCGTAGACCCGGGAGGGCGGAATGAGCAGTTCTTC
TRBD2	TRBJ2-7	TRBV7-9	many	CASSLPKAGANWYEQYF	TGTGCCAGCAGCCTTCCCAAAGCGGGAGCAAACTGGTACGAGCAGTACTTC